This TCR beta chain was sequenced during a study of shared clonotypes between healthy human individuals. Looking at the study overall: Three CD4 naive, three CD4 memory, two CD8 naive and one CD8 memory plate were used per donor. General study results and limits: Non-shared clonotypes displayed generation probabilities falling below those of clonotypes present in all four donors.

CD4+ cells yielded CD45RA+ naive and CD45RA-negative memory subsets. Each replicate PCR on the sorted subsets used 150 to 200 ng DNA (roughly 27,000 T cell genomes). The protocol was immunoSEQ multiplex PCR, while the TCRdb copy is restricted to in-frame clones and leaves out a portion. The data hold hundreds of thousands of clones, with roughly 95% observed a single time. As to this clone: The antigen is unknown.

The V end lost 3 bases, the J end lost 0 bases, and 20 bases lay between the germline ends. This CDR3 spans 19 amino acids. The germline V gene has CDR1 KGHSH and CDR2 LQKENI. This chain links TRBV18 with TRBJ2-2, with D possibly matching TRBD2 (5 bases). Specimen: naive CD4+ T cells sorted from blood. Subset in this sample: CD45RA+ positively selected. The receptor's source is a woman aged 25 to 39 in good health. The CDR3 loop reads CASSPRLGSAASNTGELFF. DNA for the CDR3: TGTGCCAGCTCACCGCGGCTGGGGAGTGCAGCGTCGAACACCGGGGAGCTGTTTTTT.